The rows below give T cell receptor beta chains drawn from one sample of a study of cytotoxic CD8 clonotypes in ibrutinib-treated CLL. The data were produced by immunoSEQ multiplex PCR, yet TCRdb's version contains in-frame clones alone and is incomplete. Of approximately 150,000 clones listed, over 75% are singletons. Material: PBMCs, obtained at disease progression, from a patient treated with ibrutinib. Every receptor here comes from a human donor with chronic lymphocytic leukemia. Both conserved end residues are part of each CDR3. D genes are given only for firm matches. Clone sizes are given selectively: once, few, many, or a class where the clone is expanded.

TRBD2	-	TRBV6-1	TRBJ2-1	TGTGCCAGCAGGGACAGGCGGGGGGGGGAGCAGTTCTTC	CASRDRRGGEQFF
TRBD1	-	TRBV28	TRBJ2-7	TGTGCCAGCAGTTCGGACAGGGGGTACCACTACGAGCAGTACTTC	CASSSDRGYHYEQYF
-	-	TRBV7-2	TRBJ1-5	TGTGCCAGCAGCTTAGTGACCCCCCAGCCCCAGCATTTT	CASSLVTPQPQHF
-	-	TRBV7-3	TRBJ2-3	TGTGCCAGCAGCTTAATGGGGCCAGATACGCAGTATTTT	CASSLMGPDTQYF
-	few	TRBV6-1	TRBJ1-5	TGTGCCAGCAGTTCCACAGCCTCACTCAATCAGCCCCAGCATTTT	CASSSTASLNQPQHF
TRBD1	-	TRBV28	TRBJ2-7	TGTGCCACTGGCTCAAACAGGGGGCTCTACGAGCAGTACTTC	CATGSNRGLYEQYF
-	-	TRBV7-6	TRBJ2-7	TGTGCCAGCAGCTTAGTAGGTGTGGGTTCCGAGCAGTACTTC	CASSLVGVGSEQYF
-	-	TRBV9	TRBJ2-7	TGTGCCAGCAGCGTCAACGGGAGCCCCTTTTTGGAGCAGTACTTC	CASSVNGSPFLEQYF
-	-	TRBV21-1	TRBJ1-5	TGTGCCAGCAGCAATGAGGACAGGGTCATAATGCCCCAGCATTTT	CASSNEDRVIMPQHF
TRBD2	-	TRBV4-3	TRBJ2-1	TGCGCCAGCAGCCAAGAGTCACCGGGACTAGCGTTCAATGAGCAGTTCTTC	CASSQESPGLAFNEQFF
TRBD1	-	TRBV2	TRBJ1-1	TGTGCCAGCCGGGAGTTCTTTAACCGGGACAGTGAAGCTTTCTTT	CASREFFNRDSEAFF
-	-	TRBV5-1	TRBJ2-7	TGCGCCAGCAGTGTTCAGGTCGGCTACGAGCAGTACTTC	CASSVQVGYEQYF
TRBD1	-	TRBV15	TRBJ2-7	TGTGCCACCAGCAGAGGAGGGGGCACCTACGAGCAGTACTTC	CATSRGGGTYEQYF
-	-	TRBV27	TRBJ2-1	TGTGCCAGCAGGGGTCTGGGGGATTGGACCCACAATGAGCAGTTCTTC	CASRGLGDWTHNEQFF
-	-	TRBV7-8	TRBJ2-1	TGTGCCAGCAGCTCCACCCGGCTAGCAGGTCGTTACTACAATGAGCAGTTCTTC	CASSSTRLAGRYYNEQFF